The 30 T cell receptor beta chains in this list originate from one sample, sequenced in a study of cytotoxic CD8 clonotypes in ibrutinib-treated CLL. Assay: immunoSEQ multiplex PCR; the TCRdb copy retains only in-frame clones and omits some. The data hold some 50,000 clones, with around 68% observed a single time. The source material was PBMCs, sampled after 12 months of ibrutinib treatment. The receptors originated from a human donor with chronic lymphocytic leukemia.

This clone was seen only a few times. The rearrangement joins TRBV5-6 to TRBJ1-1; no clear D gene. CDR3 length: 13 amino acids. Germline assignment: CDR1 SGHDT and CDR2 YYEEEE. V was cut by 2 bases and J by 1 base, with 6 bases left in between. CDR3 residues: CASSFSGNTEAFF. As DNA, the CDR3 is TGTGCCAGCAGCTTCTCGGGGAACACTGAAGCTTTCTTT.

The chain links TRBV28 to TRBJ2-6; D possibly corresponds to TRBD1 (6 bases). The CDR3 runs to 17 residues. The V gene's germline CDR1 is MDHEN and CDR2 SYDVKM. Trimming removed 5 bases at V and 0 bases at J, with 14 bases between. The chain's CDR3 is CASSPLDSNSGANVLTF. In DNA form, the CDR3 reads TGTGCCAGCAGTCCACTGGACAGCAACTCTGGGGCCAACGTCCTGACTTTC.

The V call is TRBV19, the J call TRBJ1-5; possible D gene TRBD1, 5 bases. The CDR3 is made up of 13 amino acids. CDR1 LNHDA and CDR2 SQIVND come from the germline V gene (reference sequence). V was shortened by 9 bases and J by 7 bases, with 16 bases between the two germline ends. The CDR3 spells CASTRVDGQPQHF. The CDR3 region has the DNA TGTGCCAGCACCAGGGTTGACGGGCAGCCCCAGCATTTT.

The V call is TRBV6-6, the J call TRBJ2-3; 7 positions match TRBD2. Trimming at V came to 4 bases and at J to 4 bases, leaving 8 bases not matched to a gene. The CDR3 runs 15 residues. Germline values: CDR1 MNHNY, CDR2 SVGAGI (reference sequence). CDR3 in amino acids: CASSSGLEASDTQYF. Written as DNA, the CDR3 is TGTGCCAGCAGTTCTGGACTAGAAGCTTCAGATACGCAGTATTTT.

This sequence joins TRBV5-8 and TRBJ1-4, with 9 bases matching TRBD1. CDR1 SGHTS and CDR2 YDEGEE come from the germline V gene. The CDR3 has 15 residues. J lost 5 bases, V lost 2 bases, and 4 bases had no gene match. The CDR3 loop reads CASSLAGTGNEKLFF. The CDR3 DNA reads TGTGCCAGCAGCTTAGCCGGGACAGGGAATGAAAAACTGTTTTTT.

The CDR3 is CASRDALYNEQFF. CDR3 coding DNA: TGTGCCAGCAGGGACGCCTTGTACAATGAGCAGTTCTTC. The rearrangement joins TRBV6-1 to TRBJ2-1; no definite D call. Between the trimmed V and J ends, which lost 6 bases and 4 bases, there was a span of 10 bases. There are 13 residues in the CDR3. CDR1 is MNHNS, CDR2 SASEGT, per germline.

The genes are TRBV5-6 and TRBJ1-1; TRBD1 agrees at 8 bases. Germline CDR1 reads SGHDT; CDR2 reads YYEEEE. The trim removed 4 bases at V and 8 bases at J, leaving 10 bases unmatched. This CDR3 is built from 14 residues. Here the CDR3 DNA reads TGTGCCAGCAGCCCCCAGGGGGCTCTCGGCGAAGCTTTCTTT. Its protein is CASSPQGALGEAFF.

This clone was seen once. The CDR3 DNA follows: TGTGCCAGCAGCGTTGCAGCCTACAATGAGCAGTTCTTC. This translates into CASSVAAYNEQFF. This chain links TRBV9 with TRBJ2-1; no firm D call. The germline CDR1 and CDR2 sequences are SGDLS and YYNGEE. This CDR3 comprises 13 residues. V shed 2 bases and J shed 2 bases, with 5 bases lying between them.

The V and J genes are TRBV5-1 and TRBJ2-3; D may be TRBD2 (5 bases). Germline lookup yields CDR1 SGHRS and CDR2 YFSETQ. V was cut by 2 bases and J by 2 bases, with 12 bases left in between. There are 15 residues in the CDR3. The DNA of the CDR3 is TGCGCCAGCAGCTTACGGCGGGTATACACAGATACGCAGTATTTT. Translation gives CASSLRRVYTDTQYF.

CDR3 sequence (DNA): TGCGCCAGCAGCGTGGAGTTACAAGAGACCCAGTACTTC. Translating it yields CASSVELQETQYF. J is TRBJ2-5 and V is TRBV5-1; D not resolved. This CDR3 spans 13 amino acids. Germline V gene sequence: CDR1 SGHRS, CDR2 YFSETQ. V shed 4 bases and J shed 2 bases, with 9 bases lying between them.

The chain carries TRBV5-1 and TRBJ2-7, with 7 bases aligning to TRBD1. The trim removed 0 bases at V and 7 bases at J, leaving 10 bases unmatched. This CDR3 is built from 15 residues. Germline CDR1 reads SGHRS; CDR2 reads YFSETQ. The CDR3 region has the DNA TGCGCCAGCAGCTTGGTTAATGGGCAGGGGGAAGAGCAGTACTTC. Its translation: CASSLVNGQGEEQYF. Combining the CDR3 with reference TRBV5-1 and TRBJ2-7 gives the whole variable domain KAGVTQTPRYLIKTRGQQVTLSCSPISGHRSVSWYQQTPGQGLQFLFEYFSETQRNKGNFPGRFSGRQFSNSRSEMNVSTLELGDSALYLCASSLVNGQGEEQYFGPGTRLTVT.

The rearrangement joins TRBV5-4 to TRBJ2-1; no reliable D call. The CDR3 is 14 residues long. Trimming removed 4 bases at V and 2 bases at J, with 10 bases between. Germline V CDR1 and CDR2: SGHNT, YYREEE (reference sequence). This chain's CDR3 is CASSRGPAYNEQFF. The CDR3 bases are TGTGCCAGCAGCCGTGGACCGGCCTACAATGAGCAGTTCTTC.

Only a few counts were recorded for this clone. This chain uses TRBV14 with TRBJ1-5, with TRBD1 matching over 7 bases. Germline V gives CDR1 SGHDN, CDR2 FVKESK. This CDR3 is built from 16 residues. V lost 2 bases, J lost 4 bases, and 8 bases stayed unmatched. The CDR3 coding sequence is TGTGCCAGCAGCCAACCGACAGGGATGATTAATCAGCCCCAGCATTTT. Its translation is CASSQPTGMINQPQHF.

The count of this clone is one. The gene calls are TRBV6-6 and TRBJ2-3; D tentatively fits TRBD1 or TRBD2 (5 bases each). V was cut by 1 base and J by 3 bases, with 14 bases left in between. The CDR3 sequence is 16 residues long. CDR1 and CDR2 from the germline V gene are MNHNY and SVGAGI (reference sequence). CDR3 coding DNA: TGTGCCAGCAGTTACTACTCGGGGACGGTGACAGATACGCAGTATTTT. Its protein is CASSYYSGTVTDTQYF.

This chain connects TRBV5-1 to TRBJ2-7; 10 bases fit TRBD1. The CDR3 has 13 amino acids. Germline trimming cut 6 bases from V and 2 bases from J; bases unmatched to any gene: 2. Germline assignment: CDR1 SGHRS and CDR2 YFSETQ. The CDR3: CASKTGGTYEQYF. CDR3 nucleotides: TGCGCCAGCAAGACAGGGGGCACCTACGAGCAGTACTTC.

Points on this clone: The junction does not match germline at one end; this may be a read error. The identical CDR3 is also encoded by other nucleotide sequences in the sample. The V call is TRBV6-1, the J call TRBJ2-5, with D possibly being TRBD1 (6 bases). CDR3 size: 18 residues. Germline V gene sequence: CDR1 MNHNS, CDR2 SASEGT. Here the CDR3 reads CASSERGLSAVARETQYF. The CDR3 DNA follows: TGTGCTAGCAGTGAAAGGGGGTTGAGTGCAGTGGCCCGAGAGACCCAGTACTTC.

For this clone: One junction end disagrees with the germline gene, perhaps due to a read error. This rearrangement joins TRBV5-6 to TRBJ1-1; no definite D call. The CDR3 covers 11 residues. Germline V CDR1 and CDR2: SGHDT, YYEEEE. CDR3 nucleotide sequence: TGTGCCAGCAGCTTGAACACCGAAGCTTTCTTT. This encodes CASSLNTEAFF. Full variable domain (outside the CDR3, taken from reference TRBV5-6 and TRBJ1-1): DAGVTQSPTHLIKTRGQQVTLRCSPKSGHDTVSWYQQALGQGPQFIFQYYEEEERQRGNFPDRFSGHQFPNYSSELNVNALLLGDSALYLCASSLNTEAFFGQGTRLTVV.

This clone appeared a single time. This chain connects TRBV7-3 to TRBJ2-2; TRBD1 agrees at 7 bases. Germline CDR1 reads SGHTA; CDR2 reads FQGTGA. The CDR3 totals 17 residues. V lost 1 base to trimming and J lost 5 bases; unmatched junction nucleotides: 10. CDR3 loop: CASSLRGGARMTGELFF. CDR3 in DNA: TGTGCCAGCAGCTTAAGAGGGGGCGCCAGGATGACCGGGGAGCTGTTTTTT.

This clone occurred once. The chain is built from TRBV5-8 and TRBJ1-2; D not certain. The V end lost 4 bases, the J end lost 7 bases, and 23 bases lay between the germline ends. Per the germline V gene, CDR1 is SGHTS and CDR2 is YDEGEE. The CDR3 has 16 amino acids. The CDR3 DNA reads TGTGCCAGCAGCCCCGGACGGGTTCTATTTTTGGGTGGCTACACCTTC. It is translated as CASSPGRVLFLGGYTF.

J is TRBJ1-6 and V is TRBV6-6; 7 bases align to TRBD1. From germline, CDR1 is MNHNY and CDR2 SVGAGI (reference sequence). CDR3 size: 16 residues. V shed 6 bases, J shed 10 bases, and the junction held 15 bases outside the gene matches. CDR3 region: CASSPREGQIGSPLHF. The CDR3 DNA sequence: TGTGCCAGCAGCCCTAGGGAGGGACAGATCGGATCACCCCTCCACTTT.

The chain employs TRBV5-1 and TRBJ1-6; D is uncertain. V was trimmed by 4 bases and J by 14 bases, leaving 13 bases between them. The CDR3 consists of 12 residues. Germline V CDR1 and CDR2: SGHRS, YFSETQ. The DNA for the CDR3 is TGCGCCAGCAGCATGGACGGTATAACCCTCCACTTT. This codes for CASSMDGITLHF.

This clone was detected only once. This chain links TRBV5-6 with TRBJ2-7; maybe TRBD2 (6 bases). The CDR3 is 13 residues long. Germline-derived CDR1 and CDR2 are SGHDT and YYEEEE. Trimming cost V 4 bases and J 7 bases, with 15 bases left between them. The CDR3 sequence is CASSKPGVQEQYF. CDR3 bases: TGTGCCAGCAGCAAACCGGGGGTCCAAGAGCAGTACTTC.

This clone was seen once. V and J are TRBV15 and TRBJ2-7, with 13 bases matching TRBD2. Germline CDR1 LNHNV, CDR2 YYDKDF (reference sequence). This CDR3 is built from 18 residues. V trimming: 5 bases; J trimming: 3 bases; junction bases outside the gene matches: 13. The CDR3 here is CATSSAGGLAGLYYEQYF. DNA of the CDR3: TGTGCCACCAGCTCCGCCGGGGGACTAGCGGGGTTGTACTACGAGCAGTACTTC.

The table lists this clone with many counts. The chain couples TRBV18 to TRBJ1-5, with D possibly being TRBD1 (5 bases). The germline V and J ends were trimmed by 5 bases and 7 bases, with 15 bases remaining between them. This CDR3 has 14 residues. Germline loops: CDR1 KGHSH, CDR2 LQKENI. DNA of the CDR3: TGTGCCAGCTCATGGTCAGGCGAGGGGCAGCCCCAGCATTTT. Encoded protein: CASSWSGEGQPQHF.

V is TRBV5-8 and J is TRBJ2-3, with TRBD1 matching over 12 bases. CDR1 and CDR2 (germline): SGHTS, YDEGEE. The CDR3 runs to 16 residues. Trimming cost V 0 bases and J 5 bases; bases outside gene matches: 4. The CDR3 spells CASSLEGQGALDTQYF. The CDR3, as DNA: TGTGCCAGCAGCTTGGAGGGACAGGGGGCACTAGATACGCAGTATTTT.

As to this clone: A junction end diverges from the germline sequence, so it may reflect a read error. This specimen includes other DNA sequences encoding the same CDR3. The chain recombines TRBV9 with TRBJ1-2, with 8 bases identical to TRBD1. The germline V gene encodes CDR1 SGDLS and CDR2 YYNGEE. The CDR3 loop spans 15 amino acids. CDR3 bases: TGTGCCAGTAGCGTAGCTCTCGACAGGGGCTATGGCTACACCTTC. Protein sequence: CASSVALDRGYGYTF.

About this clone itself: This likely traces to a read error, being one base from a far larger clone. V and J are TRBV5-1 and TRBJ2-5, with TRBD2 matching over 8 bases. The J call may be wrong; the DNA end is better matched by TRBJ2-7. In germline, CDR1 is SGHRS, CDR2 YFSETQ. This CDR3 has 14 amino acids. This CDR3 is CASSPGRGSREQYF. In nucleotides, the CDR3 is TGCGCCAGCAGCCCCGGGAGGGGGTCTCGCGAGCAGTACTTC.

This clone was observed a handful of times. This chain joins TRBV2 and TRBJ1-1; a possible D gene is TRBD1 (5 bases). The V end lost 7 bases, the J end lost 0 bases, and 15 bases lay between the germline ends. Germline CDR1 and CDR2: SNHLY and FYNNEI. The CDR3 totals 15 residues. CDR3 residues: CASTQGLLMNTEAFF. Here the CDR3 DNA reads TGTGCCAGCACTCAGGGCCTTTTGATGAACACTGAAGCTTTCTTT.

This clone has just one count. The rearrangement links TRBV11-3 to TRBJ2-2; D is uncertain. The CDR3 runs 16 residues. V shed 2 bases and J shed 6 bases, with 16 bases lying between them. The germline CDR1 and CDR2 sequences are SGHNT and YENEEA. CDR3 nucleotide sequence: TGTGCCAGCAGCTTATTCGGTTTGGGATATGCCGGGGAGCTGTTTTTT. It yields the protein CASSLFGLGYAGELFF.

In its sample, this clone was seen a few times. The rearrangement joins TRBV2 to TRBJ1-1, with D uncertain. V lost 3 bases and J lost 11, with 10 bases in between. The CDR3 totals 11 residues. Germline V lookup: CDR1 SNHLY, CDR2 FYNNEI. This CDR3 reads CASSDRSVAFF. Written as DNA, the CDR3 is TGTGCCAGCAGTGATCGGTCGGTGGCTTTCTTT.